The present TCR beta chain was sequenced within a study of T cells after yellow fever vaccination. Whole-study context: SMART-Seq v4 Ultra Low Input served to prepare low-cell-number fractions. Study observations and caveats: The booster response re-showed most primary clones: approximately 95% CD4, over 80% CD8.

The study made its TCR cDNA through 5'RACE template switching. That step introduced a universal primer site along with UMIs. From the 5' RACE reads, TCRdb called clonotypes with MiXCR, one entry per CDR3 protein. The data hold over 100,000 distinct CDR3 sequences, with roughly 8.9% observed a single time. Many counts were recorded for this clonotype. Its antigen is unidentified. Germline V lookup: CDR1 SGHAT, CDR2 FQNNGV. V lost 2 bases and J 5 bases, leaving 10 bases between the germline ends. The CDR3 spans 13 residues. The receptor was isolated from a man younger than 45 who received the YFV17D yellow fever vaccine. The chain links TRBV11-2 to TRBJ2-7; D remains ambiguous. The specimen comprised CD8+ T cells sorted from PBMCs, sampled 45 days after the yellow fever booster vaccination. CDR3 coding DNA: TGTGCCAGCAGCTTATCGGGTCTCCACGAGCAGTACTTC. Translating gives CASSLSGLHEQYF.